This TCR beta chain is drawn from a study of T cells in Graves' hyperthyroidism and ophthalmopathy. RNA transcripts were the template for amplifying TCR beta CDR3 regions. TCR CDR3 underwent first-round RT-PCR with the HTBI primer set. TCRdb processed the multiplex PCR reads anew with MiXCR; each CDR3 protein has one entry. The sample has some 460,000 distinct CDR3 sequences; approximately 14% are singletons. Germline V gene sequence: CDR1 KGHSH, CDR2 LQKENI. The CDR3 totals 13 residues. The V and J ends lost 3 bases and 4 bases respectively, with 9 bases between them. The table lists this clonotype with a few counts.

The chain links TRBV18 to TRBJ1-1, with D perhaps matching TRBD1 (5 bases). The material sequenced was blood. The receptor's source is a woman aged 18-29 years with Graves' hyperthyroidism. The CDR3: CASSPGVGTEAFF. The CDR3 DNA sequence: TGTGCCAGCTCACCGGGGGTTGGCACTGAAGCTTTCTTT.